This T cell receptor (beta chain) was captured by sequencing in a study of blood T cell repertoires in COVID-19. Overall study context: The United States, Italy and Spain supplied acute and convalescent COVID-19 samples. T cells, B-cell-depleted T cells, or PBMCs provided the cDNA or gDNA that served as material.

CDR1 is SGHRS, CDR2 YFSETQ, per germline. This CDR3 has 15 residues. The germline V and J ends were trimmed by 4 bases and 7 bases, with 17 bases remaining between them. Enrollees, roughly 18 to 90 years old, lived in around 23 US areas. Self-reported history from a screening survey and questionnaire set each donor's cohort. Method: immunoSEQ multiplex PCR; TCRdb's copy keeps in-frame clones and lacks some. Seen here are some 130,000 clones, about nine tenths observed once, and the top ten hold less than 5.5%. This chain uses TRBV5-1 with TRBJ1-4; TRBD1 might be the D (6 bases). The specimen was PBMCs or T cells enriched from blood (not recorded which). This clonotype was obtained from a man in his forties or fifties who had recovered from COVID-19. The CDR3 loop is CASSPGQSQGEKLFF. In nucleotides, the CDR3 is TGCGCCAGCAGCCCCGGACAGTCCCAGGGTGAAAAACTGTTTTTT. Variable domain in full (rest from reference TRBV5-1 and TRBJ1-4): KAGVTQTPRYLIKTRGQQVTLSCSPISGHRSVSWYQQTPGQGLQFLFEYFSETQRNKGNFPGRFSGRQFSNSRSEMNVSTLELGDSALYLCASSPGQSQGEKLFFGSGTQLSVL.